The 13 T cell receptor beta chains reported below all come from one sample, sequenced in a study of blood T cell repertoires in COVID-19. The assay was immunoSEQ multiplex PCR, and TCRdb's table has in-frame clones only and misses some. This table holds some 190,000 clones, 85% to 90% found once. The sequencing input was peripheral blood. The receptors come from a person between 65 and 79 years old with COVID-19, enrolled during active disease.

This rearrangement joins TRBV4-1 to TRBJ1-1; 12 bases are shared with TRBD1. Unmatched junction bases numbered 13, after V lost 4 bases and J lost 7 bases. The CDR3 is 17 amino acids. CDR1 is MGHRA, CDR2 YSYEKL, per germline. CDR3 DNA sequence: TGCGCCAGCAGCCCCCGAGGGACAGGGGGCCGGGAGGGTGAAGCTTTCTTT. It encodes CASSPRGTGGREGEAFF.

J is TRBJ2-7 and V is TRBV30; 9 bases match TRBD1. The germline CDR1 and CDR2 sequences are GTSNPN and SVGIG (reference sequence). V gave up 0 bases and J gave up 2 bases; unmatched junction bases: 2. This CDR3 is built from 14 residues. The CDR3 here is CAWSVTGGAYEQYF. The CDR3 DNA is TGTGCCTGGAGTGTAACAGGGGGCGCCTACGAGCAGTACTTC.

The V and J genes are TRBV5-1 and TRBJ1-1, with TRBD1 identical over 10 bases. Germline loops: CDR1 SGHRS, CDR2 YFSETQ. This CDR3 is built from 18 residues. The junction had 13 bases not matched to a gene; V was cut back by 5 bases and J by 0 bases. CDR3 amino acids: CASSPPRTGGSVNTEAFF. CDR3 DNA: TGCGCCAGCAGTCCCCCCCGGACAGGGGGATCAGTGAACACTGAAGCTTTCTTT.

This clone was observed once. The chain couples TRBV11-2 to TRBJ2-1; D possibly corresponds to TRBD2 (5 bases). The V gene's germline CDR1 is SGHAT and CDR2 FQNNGV. The CDR3 spans 16 residues. Trimming cost V 5 bases and J 4 bases, with 18 bases left between them. In DNA, the CDR3 is TGTGCCAGCAGCCAAGGTGCGGGTGGGGAATACAATGAGCAGTTCTTC. Encoded protein: CASSQGAGGEYNEQFF. Combining the CDR3 with reference TRBV11-2 and TRBJ2-1 gives the whole variable domain EAGVAQSPRYKIIEKRQSVAFWCNPISGHATLYWYQQILGQGPKLLIQFQNNGVVDDSQLPKDRFSAERLKGVDSTLKIQPAKLEDSAVYLCASSQGAGGEYNEQFFGPGTRLTVL.

This chain connects TRBV2 to TRBJ1-5; D may be TRBD1 (5 bases). Deletions cut 6 bases from V and 0 bases from J, with 12 bases between. The CDR3 is 15 residues long. In germline, CDR1 is SNHLY, CDR2 FYNNEI. The CDR3, as DNA: TGTGCCAGCAGAACGGGGGTTTATAGCAATCAGCCCCAGCATTTT. This translates into CASRTGVYSNQPQHF.

CDR3: CASKPQGAGRLFF. The CDR3 DNA reads as TGTGCCAGCAAACCCCAGGGGGCTGGGAGACTGTTTTTT. The chain joins TRBV7-9 to TRBJ1-4, with 8 bases lining up with TRBD1. CDR1 and CDR2 from the germline V gene are SEHNR and FQNEAQ (reference sequence). V trimming: 7 bases; J trimming: 13 bases; junction bases outside the gene matches: 11. This CDR3 comprises 13 residues. The full variable domain, completed using reference TRBV7-9 and TRBJ1-4, is DTGVSQNPRHKITKRGQNVTFRCDPISEHNRLYWYRQTLGQGPEFLTYFQNEAQLEKSRLLSDRFSAERPKGSFSTLEIQRTEQGDSAMYLCASKPQGAGRLFFGSGTQLSVL.

The chain carries TRBV18 and TRBJ1-5; 8 positions match TRBD1. The CDR3 is 14 amino acids. The V gene's germline CDR1 is KGHSH and CDR2 LQKENI. The ends lost 10 bases at V and 8 bases at J; junction bases unmatched: 13. The CDR3 nucleotides read TGTGCCACCAGCGACAGGGGTCAGGGTGAGCCCCAGCATTTT. Encoded protein: CATSDRGQGEPQHF.

This clone was observed a single time. The gene calls are TRBV27 and TRBJ2-6, with no clear D. V was shortened by 4 bases and J by 0 bases, with 4 bases between the two germline ends. The CDR3 is made up of 14 amino acids. Germline CDR1 MNHEY, CDR2 SMNVEV (reference sequence). The CDR3 nucleotides are TGTGCCAGCAGTTCCGTCTCTGGGGCCAACGTCCTGACTTTC. Translation: CASSSVSGANVLTF. The full variable domain, in which reference TRBV27 and TRBJ2-6 provide the parts outside the CDR3, is EAQVTQNPRYLITVTGKKLTVTCSQNMNHEYMSWYRQDPGLGLRQIYYSMNVEVTDKGDVPEGYKVSRKEKRNFPLILESPSPNQTSLYFCASSSVSGANVLTFGAGSRLTVL.

This clone has only a few counts. V gene TRBV5-1 combines with J gene TRBJ2-7, with 8 bases matching TRBD2. CDR3 length equals 14 residues. The trim removed 0 bases at V and 6 bases at J, leaving 5 bases unmatched. From germline, CDR1 is SGHRS and CDR2 YFSETQ. CDR3 sequence: CASSLVSGRSEQYF. Written as DNA, the CDR3 is TGCGCCAGCAGCTTGGTCAGCGGGAGAAGCGAGCAGTACTTC.

CDR3 DNA sequence: TGTGCCAGCAGCTACCCGGGGGAGACCCAGTACTTC. The encoded protein is CASSYPGETQYF. This chain joins TRBV7-2 and TRBJ2-5, with D tentatively TRBD2 (5 bases). This CDR3 is built from 12 residues. Germline CDR1 reads SGHTA; CDR2 reads FQGNSA. The ends were cut back, 4 bases at V and 5 bases at J, with 8 bases in the middle.

The genes are TRBV7-3 and TRBJ2-1; D gene ambiguous. V lost 3 bases and J lost 0, with 12 bases in between. Looked up from germline, CDR1 is SGHTA and CDR2 is FQGTGA. The CDR3 covers 16 residues. CDR3 bases: TGTGCCAGCAGCTTCGACACCACGAGCTCCTACAATGAGCAGTTCTTC. It specifies CASSFDTTSSYNEQFF.

The V call is TRBV5-8, the J call TRBJ1-4; D call uncertain. Trimming removed 7 bases from V and 4 bases from J, with 14 bases in between. This CDR3 spans 14 amino acids. From germline, CDR1 is SGHTS and CDR2 YDEGEE. The CDR3 DNA reads as TGTGCCAGCGCATTCTGGGCGGGTAATGAAAAACTGTTTTTT. Translating gives CASAFWAGNEKLFF.

The chain couples TRBV19 to TRBJ1-1, with D possibly being TRBD1 (6 bases). CDR3 size: 13 residues. The V gene lost 8 bases and the J gene lost 1 base, with 11 bases spanning the gap. CDR1 and CDR2 from the germline V gene are LNHDA and SQIVND (reference sequence). For the CDR3, the DNA is TGTGCCAGTGGCGCGACAGGGAACACTGAAGCTTTCTTT. Translation: CASGATGNTEAFF.